This T cell receptor beta chain was captured in a study of identical twins. Overall study findings and caveats: Zero-insertion analyses might be partly confounded by invariant T cells like MAIT and iNKT.

Carrying unique molecular identifiers, the cDNA also gained a universal primer site through template switching. Via MiXCR, TCRdb re-called the 5' RACE reads, giving one row per CDR3 protein. Seen here are roughly 570,000 distinct CDR3 sequences, roughly 9.9% observed once, and the top ten hold 2.5% to 3%. This CDR3 has 14 residues. Trimming left V 6 bases short and J 3 bases short, with 15 bases between. Germline V gives CDR1 SQVTM, CDR2 ANQGSEA. Points on this clonotype: Its antigen is not known.

In addition, the sample was reused for a study of yellow fever vaccine responses in identical twins. That study reports: Vaccine-induced T cell responses in twins were reportedly observed to appear partly convergent, partly personalized.

This sequence joins TRBV29-1 and TRBJ2-1; D call uncertain. The specimen sequenced was PBMCs. This clonotype originated in a woman aged 18-29 years in good health. The DNA of the CDR3 is TGCAGCGTCGAAACTACTTGGGGCTACAATGAGCAGTTCTTC. Amino acid sequence: CSVETTWGYNEQFF.